Below, 10 T cell receptor beta chains from the same sample are listed, as sequenced in a study of molecular identifiers for immune sequencing clone quantification (dated by TCRdb to between 2017 and 2018). Library preparation used PCR. Sequenced on an Illumina HiSeq 4000. Using fastp trimming at Q25 and MiXCR clonotype assembly, TCRdb reanalyzed the public sequencing data and kept in-frame beta chains. Entries that share a CDR3 protein sequence are merged under the most common genes and DNA. This sample lists about 640,000 distinct CDR3 sequences; less than 20% were detected once. 0.75% to 0.95% of the sample is in the top ten clones. The specimen sequenced was naive CD8+ T cells from blood, with Jurkat cell RNA spiked in. The meaning of the sample's cell subset or site label: FACS-sorted CD8+CD4-CCR7+CD45RA+ naive T cells. Source of these receptors: a human donor in good health. Some libraries in this study had Jurkat cell RNA spiked in.

The chain uses TRBV3-1 and TRBJ1-2; D not resolved. V was pared by 1 base and J by 3 bases, with 27 bases between. This CDR3 region has 20 residues. Per germline, CDR1 LGHDT and CDR2 YNNKEL (reference sequence). Written as DNA, the CDR3 is TGTGCCAGCAGCCAAGCGATCTTTCGTGAGACGGTGGGGTATGACTATGGCTACACCTTC. Amino acids: CASSQAIFRETVGYDYGYTF.

CDR3 coding DNA: TGTGCCAGCAGTCCCCCCGGGCAAGTGAATACCAATGAGCAGTTCTTC. It specifies CASSPPGQVNTNEQFF. This chain uses TRBV27 with TRBJ2-1; D is undetermined. Trimming took off 5 bases at V and 6 bases at J, with 20 bases between the two ends. The germline CDR1 and CDR2 sequences are MNHEY and SMNVEV (reference sequence). CDR3 size: 16 residues.

This clonotype was detected many times. This sequence joins TRBV11-2 and TRBJ2-5; D possibly corresponds to TRBD2 (5 bases). This CDR3 spans 14 amino acids. Germline V gives CDR1 SGHAT, CDR2 FQNNGV. The V end was cut by 1 base, the J end by 3 bases, with 9 bases between. The CDR3 DNA is TGTGCCAGCAGCTTAGTAGCGTCAGAAGAGACCCAGTACTTC. Translating gives CASSLVASEETQYF. The entire variable domain, with the rest obtained from reference TRBV11-2 and TRBJ2-5, is as follows: EAGVAQSPRYKIIEKRQSVAFWCNPISGHATLYWYQQILGQGPKLLIQFQNNGVVDDSQLPKDRFSAERLKGVDSTLKIQPAKLEDSAVYLCASSLVASEETQYFGPGTRLLVL.

This clonotype was seen repeatedly, ten times or more. This sequence joins TRBV4-2 and TRBJ2-7; D is perhaps TRBD2 (6 bases). The CDR3 has 15 amino acids. Germline values: CDR1 LGHNA, CDR2 YNFKEQ. V was trimmed by 1 base and J by 3 bases, leaving 13 bases between them. In DNA form, the CDR3 reads TGTGCCAGCAGCCAAGGGGACTCTCCGGGCTACGAGCAGTACTTC. Encoded protein: CASSQGDSPGYEQYF.

This clonotype was counted at least ten times. The rearrangement uses TRBV7-8 and TRBJ2-3; 15 bases match TRBD2. Germline loops: CDR1 SGHVS, CDR2 FQNEAQ. The trim removed 6 bases at V and 3 bases at J, leaving 22 bases unmatched. This CDR3 has 22 residues. The CDR3 region has the DNA TGTGCCAGCAGTTCAGAAGTCGACGGGTGGACTAGCGGGGGGGCCAAGACAGATACGCAGTATTTT. Protein sequence: CASSSEVDGWTSGGAKTDTQYF.

V gene TRBV5-8 combines with J gene TRBJ2-7, with D hard to call. Germline V gene lookup returns CDR1 SGHTS and CDR2 YDEGEE. With 0 bases removed from V and 5 bases from J, the gap between germline ends came to 33 bases. The CDR3 totals 21 residues. The CDR3: CASSLVASWYYPSSVRDEQYF. The CDR3 DNA reads TGTGCCAGCAGCTTGGTTGCTTCGTGGTACTACCCCTCCTCCGTCCGGGACGAGCAGTACTTC.

This clonotype was detected many times. V is TRBV7-2 and J is TRBJ2-1, with TRBD2 identical over 8 bases. Germline V gene data show CDR1 as SGHTA and CDR2 as FQGNSA. Unmatched junction bases numbered 5, after V lost 4 bases and J lost 0 bases. There are 16 residues in the CDR3. CDR3 DNA: TGTGCCAGCAGCTCGATAGCGGGGATCTCCTACAATGAGCAGTTCTTC. Amino acids: CASSSIAGISYNEQFF.

Of note for this clonotype: It may be a read error: a sequence one base away is much more abundant. The CDR3 DNA reads TGTGCCTGGGAACTAGCGGGGGGTTTGGATACGCAGTGTTTT. It encodes CAWELAGGLDTQCF. V gene TRBV30 combines with J gene TRBJ2-3; 12 bases line up with TRBD2. This CDR3 spans 14 amino acids. Germline values: CDR1 GTSNPN, CDR2 SVGIG (reference sequence).

This clonotype was found many times. The CDR3, as DNA: TGTGCCAGCAGCCAAGTGACGAGCTCCTACGAGCAGTACTTC. Protein sequence: CASSQVTSSYEQYF. V usage is TRBV4-2 and J usage is TRBJ2-7; D gene ambiguous. V dropped 1 base and J dropped 0 bases, with 7 bases sitting between them. This CDR3 comprises 14 residues. Germline CDR1 is LGHNA and CDR2 is YNFKEQ.

This clonotype was detected only a few times. V gene TRBV4-2 combines with J gene TRBJ2-7; D is unresolved. V shed 2 bases and J shed 2 bases, with 10 bases lying between them. The CDR3 extends over 14 amino acids. Germline assignment: CDR1 LGHNA and CDR2 YNFKEQ. The CDR3, as DNA: TGTGCCAGCAGCCAATTCGCCGTCGCCTACGAGCAGTACTTC. This translates into CASSQFAVAYEQYF.